This TCR beta chain came from a study of blood T cell repertoires in COVID-19. Whole-study context: Italy, Spain and the United States were the sources of the convalescent and acute COVID-19 samples. From T cells, B-cell-depleted T cells, or PBMCs came the material, which was cDNA or gDNA.

Authors' analysis steps: Reference gene primer amplification gave nucleated cell count estimates. Repertoires were generated with immunoSEQ multiplex PCR, while TCRdb's copy carries only in-frame clones and drops some. That table supplies the V and J calls and clone size; D and trimming were determined from the DNA. The sample includes 130,000 to 150,000 clones, approximately 84% of them seen just once. This receptor was taken from a woman aged 60-75 years with acute or convalescent COVID-19. The sequencing sample was made of peripheral blood.

CDR3: CASSYDRGGNTIYF. CDR3 DNA: TGTGCCAGCAGTTACGACAGGGGAGGAAACACCATATATTTT. V is TRBV6-6 and J is TRBJ1-3; TRBD1 matches 8 bases. V shed 2 bases, J shed 4 bases, and the junction held 1 base outside the gene matches. Germline V gives CDR1 MNHNY, CDR2 SVGAGI (reference sequence). CDR3 length: 14 amino acids.